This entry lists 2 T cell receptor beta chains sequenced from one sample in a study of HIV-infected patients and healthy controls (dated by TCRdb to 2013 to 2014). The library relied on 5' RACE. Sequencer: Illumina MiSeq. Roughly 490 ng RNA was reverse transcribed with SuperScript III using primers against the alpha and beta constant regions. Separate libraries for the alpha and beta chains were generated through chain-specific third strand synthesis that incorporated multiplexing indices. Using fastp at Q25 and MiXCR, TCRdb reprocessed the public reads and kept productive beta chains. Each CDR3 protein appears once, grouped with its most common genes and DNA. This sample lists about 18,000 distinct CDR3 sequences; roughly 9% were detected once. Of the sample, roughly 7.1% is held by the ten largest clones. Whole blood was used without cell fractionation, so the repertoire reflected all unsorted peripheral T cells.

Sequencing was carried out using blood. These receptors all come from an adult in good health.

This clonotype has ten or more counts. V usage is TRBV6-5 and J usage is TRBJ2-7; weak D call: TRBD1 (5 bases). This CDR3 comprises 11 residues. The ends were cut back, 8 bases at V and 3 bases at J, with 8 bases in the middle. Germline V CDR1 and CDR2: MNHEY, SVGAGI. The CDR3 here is CASPQGYEQYF. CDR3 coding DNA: TGTGCCAGCCCCCAGGGCTACGAGCAGTACTTC.

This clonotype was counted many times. The CDR3 region is CSASDNPLQETQYF. The CDR3 DNA reads TGCAGTGCGTCGGACAACCCTTTACAAGAGACCCAGTACTTC. The V call is TRBV20-1, the J call TRBJ2-5, with TRBD1 as a possible D gene (5 bases). The ends were cut back, 6 bases at V and 2 bases at J, with 16 bases in the middle. Per germline, CDR1 DFQATT and CDR2 SNEGSKA (reference sequence). The CDR3 is 14 residues long.